The 6 T cell receptor beta chains listed next were all sequenced from one sample in a study of blood T cell repertoires in COVID-19. Profiling relied on immunoSEQ multiplex PCR, and the TCRdb table lists in-frame clones only, not all of them. Of nearly 350,000 clones in the sample, about 90% were seen once. Sequencing input: peripheral blood. All receptors derive from a woman in her seventies with COVID-19, enrolled during active disease.

The chain carries TRBV2 and TRBJ2-5, with D perhaps matching TRBD2 (5 bases). From germline, CDR1 is SNHLY and CDR2 FYNNEI. Trimming took off 7 bases at V and 2 bases at J, with 11 bases between the two ends. This CDR3 is built from 13 residues. The CDR3 DNA is TGTGCCAGCAAGAGGGATTCTCAAGAGACCCAGTACTTC. The encoded protein is CASKRDSQETQYF.

This clone was detected a few times. This chain uses TRBV7-9 with TRBJ2-3, with D perhaps TRBD2 (6 bases). Germline CDR1 and CDR2: SEHNR and FQNEAQ (reference sequence). The CDR3 sequence is 16 residues long. Trimming took off 4 bases at V and 7 bases at J, with 21 bases between the two ends. The CDR3 DNA reads as TGTGCCAGCAGCTCTGCCGGGACTGGCGGGTTGAATACGCAGTATTTT. Protein sequence: CASSSAGTGGLNTQYF.

The chain carries TRBV3-1 (or the pseudogene TRBV3-2) and TRBJ2-5; 9 bases are a match to TRBD1. Looked up from germline, CDR1 is LGHDT and CDR2 is YNNKEL (reference sequence). J lost 5 bases, V lost 2 bases, and 3 bases had no gene match. The CDR3 spans 14 residues. The CDR3 protein is CASSQRTGEETQYF. The CDR3 region has the DNA TGTGCCAGCAGCCAAAGGACAGGGGAGGAGACCCAGTACTTC.

V usage is TRBV6-6 and J usage is TRBJ2-3; possible D gene TRBD2, 5 bases. CDR1 and CDR2 (germline): MNHNY, SVGAGI (reference sequence). The CDR3 consists of 12 residues. V was cut by 5 bases and J by 9 bases, with 12 bases left in between. CDR3 sequence: CASSQGSDTQYF. For the CDR3, the DNA is TGTGCCAGCAGTCAAGGTAGCGACACGCAGTATTTT.

The chain couples TRBV28 to TRBJ2-7, with D uncertain. The CDR3 is made up of 16 amino acids. The V end lost 3 bases, the J end lost 4 bases, and 19 bases lay between the germline ends. Germline loops: CDR1 MDHEN, CDR2 SYDVKM. The CDR3 reads CASSLEWSPLLYEQYF. In DNA form, the CDR3 reads TGTGCCAGCAGTTTGGAGTGGTCACCCTTGCTTTACGAGCAGTACTTC. Full variable domain (remainder filled in from reference TRBV28 and TRBJ2-7): DVKVTQSSRYLVKRTGEKVFLECVQDMDHENMFWYRQDPGLGLRLIYFSYDVKMKEKGDIPEGYSVSREKKERFSLILESASTNQTSMYLCASSLEWSPLLYEQYFGPGTRLTVT.

The chain joins TRBV4-2 to TRBJ2-5; 8 nucleotides align to TRBD1. The germline V gene has CDR1 LGHNA and CDR2 YNFKEQ. The V and J ends lost 3 bases and 2 bases, in that order; junction bases with no gene match: 11. The CDR3 runs 17 residues. The CDR3 nucleotides read TGTGCCAGCAGCCAGGCTGGGACAGGAGAATTTCAAGAGACCCAGTACTTC. The encoded protein is CASSQAGTGEFQETQYF.